These 21 T cell receptor beta chains originate from one sample sequenced in a study of identifying expanded T cells in peripheral blood. Here immunoSEQ multiplex PCR was the method, and the copy in TCRdb shows in-frame clones only, minus some. The sample includes roughly 100,000 clones, approximately 90% of them seen just once. Sequences were obtained from blood. These receptors were taken from a person aged 18-70 years in good health.

The rearrangement uses TRBV6-1 and TRBJ2-2; D unclear. V was clipped by 0 bases and J by 3 bases, with 2 bases between them. This CDR3 is 13 amino acids long. Germline V CDR1 and CDR2: MNHNS, SASEGT. This CDR3 is CASSEADTGELFF. The DNA for the CDR3 is TGTGCCAGCAGTGAAGCGGACACCGGGGAGCTGTTTTTT.

This clone appeared a single time. This sequence joins TRBV12-1 and TRBJ2-7; the DNA was not compared with TRBD1, the D call given in the table. TRBV12-1 is classified as a pseudogene. The CDR3 contains 15 residues. CDR3 amino acids: CASSLPQVKIYEQYF. The DNA for the CDR3 is TGTGCCAGCAGCCTGCCACAGGTTAAGATATACGAGCAGTACTTC.

This clone showed up just once. The rearrangement links TRBV7-2 to TRBJ2-2; TRBD2 matches 8 bases. V shed 11 bases, J shed 5 bases, and the junction held 7 bases outside the gene matches. CDR3 length: 13 amino acids. CDR1 and CDR2 (germline): SGHTA, FQGNSA. The CDR3: CASWGLGTGELFF. DNA of the CDR3: TGTGCCTCGTGGGGACTAGGGACCGGGGAGCTGTTTTTT.

This chain joins TRBV7-2 and TRBJ2-1; D call uncertain. Germline V gene data show CDR1 as SGHTA and CDR2 as FQGNSA. This CDR3 comprises 15 residues. The germline V and J ends were trimmed by 8 bases and 0 bases, with 14 bases remaining between them. The CDR3 DNA reads as TGTGCCAGCTCCGTCGACTCCAGCTCCTACAATGAGCAGTTCTTC. Translating it yields CASSVDSSSYNEQFF.

The rearrangement links TRBV18 to TRBJ1-3; D ambiguous. Germline CDR1 and CDR2: KGHSH and LQKENI. The CDR3 covers 16 residues. The ends were cut back, 1 base at V and 4 bases at J, with 14 bases in the middle. The CDR3 region has the DNA TGTGCCAGCTCACCACGCCCCCCTAGGATCGGAAACACCATATATTTT. Translation gives CASSPRPPRIGNTIYF.

V and J are TRBV6-6 and TRBJ1-1; 12 positions match TRBD1. The CDR3 has 14 residues. The trim removed 6 bases at V and 5 bases at J, leaving 4 bases unmatched. Germline V gives CDR1 MNHNY, CDR2 SVGAGI (reference sequence). CDR3 loop: CASRGGQGATEAFF. CDR3 DNA: TGTGCCAGCAGGGGGGGACAGGGGGCGACTGAAGCTTTCTTT.

The chain joins TRBV7-9 to TRBJ2-1, with a tentative D call TRBD1 (5 bases). This CDR3 is 16 amino acids long. Germline V CDR1 and CDR2: SEHNR, FQNEAQ (reference sequence). Trimming pared 5 bases from V and 7 bases from J, leaving 21 bases between. CDR3 sequence reads: CASSPPQGRERNEQFF. CDR3 in DNA: TGTGCCAGCAGCCCACCCCAAGGCAGGGAACGGAATGAGCAGTTCTTC.

The chain recombines TRBV28 with TRBJ1-5; no definite D call. The V gene lost 7 bases and the J gene lost 0 bases, with 10 bases spanning the gap. CDR3 size: 14 residues. From germline, CDR1 is MDHEN and CDR2 SYDVKM. CDR3: CASMRADSNQPQHF. For the CDR3, the DNA is TGTGCCAGCATGAGGGCGGATAGCAATCAGCCCCAGCATTTT.

The chain combines TRBV6-5 with TRBJ1-2, with 7 bases matching TRBD1. This CDR3 region has 12 residues. The J segment lost 6 bases and the V segment lost 7 bases, leaving 5 bases of the junction unmatched. Germline-derived CDR1 and CDR2 are MNHEY and SVGAGI. The chain's CDR3 is CASTRQGNGYTF. CDR3 nucleotides: TGTGCCAGCACCAGACAGGGAAATGGCTACACCTTC.

The table lists this clone with a few counts. The rearrangement links TRBV28 to TRBJ1-1; no firm D call. The CDR3 runs to 15 residues. V was trimmed by 4 bases and J by 2 bases, leaving 14 bases between them. CDR1 and CDR2 (germline): MDHEN, SYDVKM. CDR3 region: CASSSIQQINTEAFF. The DNA of the CDR3 is TGTGCCAGCAGTTCGATACAGCAAATCAACACTGAAGCTTTCTTT.

The chain has TRBV11-2 and TRBJ1-2; tentative D call: TRBD1 (6 bases). The CDR3 extends over 14 amino acids. V was pared by 5 bases and J by 3 bases, with 13 bases between. Germline CDR1 and CDR2: SGHAT and FQNNGV. Here the CDR3 DNA reads TGTGCCAGCAGCGACTTGGGGGCAGACTATGGCTACACCTTC. It codes for CASSDLGADYGYTF.

The V call is TRBV9, the J call TRBJ1-4; possibly TRBD1 for D (6 bases). Germline V gives CDR1 SGDLS, CDR2 YYNGEE. CDR3 length: 15 amino acids. Trimming took 0 bases from V and 8 from J, leaving 14 bases between them. CDR3 region: CASSVGGRGGEKLFF. CDR3 in DNA: TGTGCCAGCAGCGTAGGGGGCAGGGGAGGCGAAAAACTGTTTTTT.

The chain joins TRBV2 to TRBJ2-7; D gene ambiguous. The germline V gene encodes CDR1 SNHLY and CDR2 FYNNEI. The CDR3 runs 15 residues. The V and J ends lost 7 bases and 4 bases respectively, with 20 bases between them. The CDR3 loop reads CASKVGQKNSYEQYF. Written as DNA, the CDR3 is TGTGCCAGCAAAGTTGGGCAGAAGAATTCTTACGAGCAGTACTTC.

V gene TRBV6-5 combines with J gene TRBJ1-5; D uncertain. Germline CDR1 reads MNHEY; CDR2 reads SVGAGI. The CDR3 spans 13 residues. V was cut by 2 bases and J by 11 bases, with 13 bases left in between. The CDR3 region is CASSYVVGQAQHF. CDR3 in DNA: TGTGCCAGCAGTTACGTAGTAGGGCAGGCCCAGCATTTT.

This clone was counted a few times. This chain links TRBV7-2 with TRBJ1-5, with a possible D match to TRBD1 (6 bases). The germline V gene encodes CDR1 SGHTA and CDR2 FQGNSA. CDR3 length: 15 amino acids. Trimming removed 5 bases at V and 6 bases at J, with 17 bases between. The CDR3 protein is CASSPLQGSSQPQHF. The DNA of the CDR3 is TGTGCCAGCAGCCCCCTGCAGGGGTCAAGTCAGCCCCAGCATTTT.

The rearrangement links TRBV11-3 to TRBJ2-5; D gene ambiguous. The CDR3 spans 13 residues. V was cut by 0 bases and J by 2 bases, with 4 bases left in between. CDR1 SGHNT and CDR2 YENEEA come from the germline V gene. CDR3 loop: CASSLEGQETQYF. CDR3 nucleotides: TGTGCCAGCAGCTTAGAGGGGCAAGAGACCCAGTACTTC.

The CDR3 sequence is CAISGGTDLNEKLFF. The DNA of the CDR3 is TGTGCCATCAGTGGGGGGACGGACCTTAATGAAAAACTGTTTTTT. The V call is TRBV10-3, the J call TRBJ1-4, with a possible D match to TRBD1 (5 bases). The CDR3 totals 15 residues. Germline V gives CDR1 ENHRY, CDR2 SYGVKD. The V end lost 4 bases, the J end lost 4 bases, and 13 bases lay between the germline ends.

J is TRBJ2-6 and V is TRBV10-3, with D perhaps TRBD1 (6 bases). Trimming took off 5 bases at V and 0 bases at J, with 14 bases between the two ends. There are 17 residues in the CDR3. The germline V gene has CDR1 ENHRY and CDR2 SYGVKD. Here the CDR3 DNA reads TGTGCCATCAGTTTACAGGGCTCGAACTCTGGGGCCAACGTCCTGACTTTC. Protein sequence: CAISLQGSNSGANVLTF.

V is TRBV5-6 and J is TRBJ2-3; 12 nucleotides agree with TRBD2. Germline CDR1 and CDR2: SGHDT and YYEEEE. J was trimmed by 3 bases and V by 4 bases; bases with no gene match: 12. There are 18 residues in the CDR3. DNA for the CDR3: TGTGCCAGCAGCAGACTCTGGGCTAGCGGGGGGGCAACAGATACGCAGTATTTT. It specifies CASSRLWASGGATDTQYF.

V gene TRBV27 combines with J gene TRBJ2-7; TRBD1 or TRBD2 may be the D gene (5 bases each). The CDR3 runs 14 residues. Germline V gives CDR1 MNHEY, CDR2 SMNVEV (reference sequence). V was clipped by 6 bases and J by 9 bases, with 21 bases between them. CDR3 nucleotide sequence: TGTGCCAGCAGACCCCGGGGCCCTAGGTCGGTGCAGTACTTC. Amino acid sequence: CASRPRGPRSVQYF.

This chain joins TRBV7-9 and TRBJ2-7; the D is unclear. CDR1 and CDR2 from the germline V gene are SEHNR and FQNEAQ (reference sequence). Trimming pared 11 bases from V and 6 bases from J, leaving 14 bases between. CDR3 length: 11 residues. This CDR3 reads CAVGKGGEQYF. The CDR3 bases are TGTGCCGTAGGGAAGGGCGGCGAGCAGTACTTC.